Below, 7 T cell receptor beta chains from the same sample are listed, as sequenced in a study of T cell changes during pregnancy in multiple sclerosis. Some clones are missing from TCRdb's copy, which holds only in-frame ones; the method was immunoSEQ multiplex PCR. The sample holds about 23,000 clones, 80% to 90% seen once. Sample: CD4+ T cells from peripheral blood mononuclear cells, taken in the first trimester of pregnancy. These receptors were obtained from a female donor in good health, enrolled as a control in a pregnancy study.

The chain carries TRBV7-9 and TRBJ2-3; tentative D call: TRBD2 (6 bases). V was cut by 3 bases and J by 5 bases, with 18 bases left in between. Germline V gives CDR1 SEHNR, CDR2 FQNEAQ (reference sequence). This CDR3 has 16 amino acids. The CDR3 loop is CASSFNLQGGLDTQYF. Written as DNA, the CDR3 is TGTGCCAGCAGCTTTAATTTGCAGGGAGGTCTAGATACGCAGTATTTT.

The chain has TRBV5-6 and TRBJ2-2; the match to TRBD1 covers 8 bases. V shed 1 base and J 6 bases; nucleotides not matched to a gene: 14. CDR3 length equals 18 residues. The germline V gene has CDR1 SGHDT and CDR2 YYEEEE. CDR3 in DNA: TGTGCCAGCAGCTTGCTGGGTGGAGACAGGGGCAGGCCCGGGGAGCTGTTTTTT. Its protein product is CASSLLGGDRGRPGELFF.

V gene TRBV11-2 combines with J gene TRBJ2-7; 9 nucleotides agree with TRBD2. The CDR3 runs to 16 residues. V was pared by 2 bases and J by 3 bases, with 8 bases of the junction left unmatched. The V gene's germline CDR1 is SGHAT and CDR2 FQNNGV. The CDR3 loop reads CASSLFRGREYYEQYF. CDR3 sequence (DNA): TGTGCCAGCAGCTTATTTCGCGGGAGGGAATACTACGAGCAGTACTTC.

In nucleotides, the CDR3 is TGTGCCAGCAGTCAGGGATCTGGTGGAGGCTACACCTTC. Protein product: CASSQGSGGGYTF. V and J are TRBV27 and TRBJ1-2; D possibly corresponds to TRBD1 (5 bases). V was shortened by 5 bases and J by 8 bases, with 15 bases between the two germline ends. This CDR3 is built from 13 residues. CDR1 and CDR2 (germline): MNHEY, SMNVEV (reference sequence).

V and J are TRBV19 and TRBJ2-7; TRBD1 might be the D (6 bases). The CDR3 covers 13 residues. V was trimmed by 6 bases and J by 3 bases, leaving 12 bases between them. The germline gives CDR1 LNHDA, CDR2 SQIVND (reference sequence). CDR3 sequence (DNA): TGTGCCAGTAGGGATGGACAGCGCTACGAGCAGTACTTC. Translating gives CASRDGQRYEQYF.

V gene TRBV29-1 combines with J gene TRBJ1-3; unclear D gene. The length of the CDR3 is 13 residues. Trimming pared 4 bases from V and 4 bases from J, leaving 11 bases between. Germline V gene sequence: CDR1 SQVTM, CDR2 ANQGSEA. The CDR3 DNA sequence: TGCAGCGTTGGAGGAGGGCTCGGAAACACCATATATTTT. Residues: CSVGGGLGNTIYF.

CDR3 in DNA: TGTGCCAGCAGTTGGTCAGGGGACTATGGCTACACCTTC. It yields the protein CASSWSGDYGYTF. J is TRBJ1-2 and V is TRBV28; a weak D match, TRBD1 (6 bases). From germline, CDR1 is MDHEN and CDR2 SYDVKM. The germline V and J ends were trimmed by 4 bases and 3 bases, with 9 bases remaining between them. The CDR3 has 13 residues.